This T cell receptor beta chain is drawn from a study of CXCR3-negative and CXCR3-positive naive CD8 T cells. Study-wide results and limits: TRB CDR3s of CXCR3-positive naive cells were more hydrophobic than those of CXCR3-negative naive cells.

This clonotype registers medium-sized by frequency. Its antigen is undetermined. The authors made the TRB cDNA libraries by 5' RACE using UMI labels. TCRdb reanalyzed the 5' RACE reads, giving one entry per CDR3 protein sequence and no DNA. This repertoire comprises 70,000 to 100,000 distinct CDR3 sequences; its ten largest clones make up around 1%. Germline CDR1 reads MNHNY; CDR2 reads SVGAGI (reference sequence). The CDR3 sequence is 13 residues long. Sequencing input: naive CXCR3- CD8+ T cells from blood. Subset in this sample: CD45RO-CCR7+CD27+CD95- naive CD8+ T cells lacking CXCR3 (TNR3-). The chain links TRBV6-6 to TRBJ2-7; TCRdb indicates TRBD1, and absent DNA this call remains unverified. The source of this sequence is a human donor in good health. Some clones in this sample may be carry-over from other donors' samples. The CDR3 here is CASRWDREREQYF.